This is a list of T cell receptor beta chains from one sample in a study of cytomegalovirus exposure and HLA in healthy donors. The assay was immunoSEQ multiplex PCR, and TCRdb's table has in-frame clones only and misses some. The repertoire table contains around 200,000 clones. Sequenced material: PBMCs. These receptors originate from a girl aged 2 to 9 in good health and CMV-seropositive. The CDR3 runs from the conserved cysteine through the conserved F or W. A D gene is named only where the DNA matches it firmly.

v_gene	j_gene	d_gene	CDR3nt	CDR3aa
TRBV5-1	TRBJ2-3	TRBD2	TGCGCCAGCAGCCAGCCTCTAGCGGGAGGCGGCGATACGCAGTATTTT	CASSQPLAGGGDTQYF
TRBV5-1	TRBJ1-1	.	TGCGCCAGCAGCTTGACGTCAGGGAACACTGAAGCTTTCTTT	CASSLTSGNTEAFF
TRBV5-1	TRBJ2-7	TRBD1	TGCGCCAGCAGCTTGGACAGGGGGCACTACGAGCAGTACTTC	CASSLDRGHYEQYF
TRBV28	TRBJ1-3	.	TGTGCCAGCAGTTTGATCAGTAGCGTCGCCATATATTTT	CASSLISSVAIYF
TRBV25-1	TRBJ2-5	.	TGTGCCAGCAGTGACAGGGGTGGGGGAGAGACCCAGTACTTC	CASSDRGGGETQYF
TRBV13	TRBJ1-1	TRBD1	TGTGCCAGCAGCCGAGGACAGGTGGGCACTGAAGCTTTCTTT	CASSRGQVGTEAFF
TRBV5-1	TRBJ1-1	.	TGCGCCAGCAGCTTTGTCCGGGAAAATCTCATGAACACTGAAGCTTTCTTT	CASSFVRENLMNTEAFF
TRBV15	TRBJ2-1	TRBD2	TGTGCCACCAGCAGAGATCGCGGGGGGTTTAGGGAAACACGGCCACGGGGGGTAGAGCAGTTCTTC	CATSRDRGGFRETRPRGVEQFF
TRBV15	TRBJ2-3	TRBD2	TGTGCCACCAGCGTTGGGACTAGCGCTAACACAGATACGCAGTATTTT	CATSVGTSANTDTQYF
TRBV28	TRBJ1-4	TRBD1	TGTGCCAGCAGGTCCGGGACAGGGGGCTTGGGTGAAAAACTGTTTTTT	CASRSGTGGLGEKLFF
TRBV27	TRBJ2-1	TRBD2	TGTGCCAGCAGTCCACGGACTAGCGGGACCAATGAGCAGTTCTTC	CASSPRTSGTNEQFF
TRBV19	TRBJ2-1	.	TGTGCCAGTAGTCGAACCATTACTAGGCTCGATAATAACAATGAGCAGTTCTTC	CASSRTITRLDNNNEQFF
TRBV28	TRBJ2-7	TRBD2	TGTGCCAGCAGTACTTCAGCTAGCGGATTGTCCTACGAGCAGTACTTC	CASSTSASGLSYEQYF
TRBV19	TRBJ1-5	TRBD1	TGTGCCAGTAGTACGACAGGGGGCAATCAGCCCCAGCATTTT	CASSTTGGNQPQHF
TRBV5-4	TRBJ2-1	TRBD2	TGTGCCAGCAGCTCGAGACTAGCGGGAGCGTCCTACAATGAGCAGTTCTTC	CASSSRLAGASYNEQFF
TRBV28	TRBJ2-7	.	TGTGCCAGCACTGGGAGGAGGGGTTCCTACGAGCAGTACTTC	CASTGRRGSYEQYF
TRBV2	TRBJ2-6	.	TGTGCCAGCAGACCTAGCTCTGGGGCCAACGTCCTGACTTTC	CASRPSSGANVLTF
TRBV2	TRBJ1-1	.	TGTGCCAGCAGTGCAACGGGAGACGCGGGTTTCTTT	CASSATGDAGFF
TRBV4-1	TRBJ2-7	.	TGCGCCAGCAGCCAAGATTTGGGGAGGTTGAAAGACTACTCCTACGAGCAGTACTTC	CASSQDLGRLKDYSYEQYF
TRBV7-6	TRBJ2-1	TRBD1	TGTGCCAGCAGCCTCGAATGGGACAGCAAGTACAATGAGCAGTTCTTC	CASSLEWDSKYNEQFF
TRBV6-1	TRBJ1-3	.	TGTGCCAGCAGCAGAAACACCATATATTTT	CASSRNTIYF
TRBV6-5	TRBJ2-1	.	TGTGCCAGCAGTTACAAGCCGGTCTCCTACAATGAGCAGTTCTTC	CASSYKPVSYNEQFF
TRBV5-6	TRBJ2-5	.	TGTGCCAGCAGCCCCACAGACAGGTACCAAGAGACCCAGTACTTC	CASSPTDRYQETQYF
TRBV15	TRBJ1-4	.	TGTGCCACCAGCAGAGACAGGGTTAATGAAAAACTGTTTTTT	CATSRDRVNEKLFF
TRBV5-1	TRBJ2-7	.	TGCGCCAGCAGGTCACAGGGTAGCTCCTACGAGCAGTACTTC	CASRSQGSSYEQYF
TRBV2	TRBJ1-1	.	TGTGCCAGCAGAGAGGGAGCAGCTTTCTTT	CASREGAAFF
TRBV10-2	TRBJ2-1	.	TGCGCCAGCAGTGTTTTTTCCATGGAGGCCAAAGAGCAGTTCTTC	CASSVFSMEAKEQFF
TRBV25-1	TRBJ2-7	TRBD1	TGTGCCAGCGGGGGGACAGGCTACTCCTACGAGCAGTACTTC	CASGGTGYSYEQYF
TRBV28	TRBJ2-5	.	TGTGCCAGCAGTTTTTCACCGATGCGGGAGACCCAGTACTTC	CASSFSPMRETQYF
TRBV7-2	TRBJ2-7	.	TGTGCCAGCAGCCCAACCCGACAAGCACGCCACTACGAGCAGTACTTC	CASSPTRQARHYEQYF
TRBV7-6	TRBJ1-4	.	TGTGCCAGCAGCTTATACGGGATCCGAGCTCATACTAATGAAAAACTGTTTTTT	CASSLYGIRAHTNEKLFF
TRBV7-6	TRBJ2-5	.	TGTGCCAGCAGCTTAGATCCTAGAGGGGAGACCCAGTACTTC	CASSLDPRGETQYF
TRBV28	TRBJ1-1	TRBD1	TGTGCCAGCAGAACGGGACAGGGACCGAACACTGAAGCTTTCTTT	CASRTGQGPNTEAFF
TRBV2	TRBJ2-7	TRBD2	TGTGCCAGCAGTGCGAGTCTAGCGGGACCCGAGCAGTACTTC	CASSASLAGPEQYF
TRBV7-9	TRBJ2-1	.	TGTGCCAGCAGCGTCGGAGGGAGCGGCTACAATGAGCAGTTCTTC	CASSVGGSGYNEQFF
TRBV6-1	TRBJ1-5	.	TGTGCCAGCAGTGGAGGGGGTTCTAATCAGCCCCAGCATTTT	CASSGGGSNQPQHF
TRBV7-2	TRBJ1-5	.	TGTGCCAGCAGCGTGGGCTCAGGGGAGGGACAGCCCCAGCATTTT	CASSVGSGEGQPQHF
TRBV11-1	TRBJ2-7	TRBD2	TGTGCCAGCAGCTTCCTAGCGGCGGGGTACGAGCAGTACTTC	CASSFLAAGYEQYF
TRBV5-4	TRBJ2-7	.	TGTGCCAGCAGCTTGGCCTTGGACAGAAGCGAGCAGTACTTC	CASSLALDRSEQYF
TRBV27	TRBJ2-2	.	TGTGCCAGCAGTTTACGGGCTACTAGCGGGGAGCTGTTTTTT	CASSLRATSGELFF
TRBV2	TRBJ1-2	.	TGTGCCAGCAGTGACTGGCAGGGCCCTCTGGGGGGCTACACCTTC	CASSDWQGPLGGYTF
TRBV29-1	TRBJ2-7	.	TGCAGCGTTGATGGAGGGCCGTCCTACGAGCAGTACTTC	CSVDGGPSYEQYF
TRBV2	TRBJ2-7	.	TGTGCCAGCAGTGTTTCGCGCGAGCAGTACTTC	CASSVSREQYF
TRBV2	TRBJ2-7	.	TGTGCCAGCAGTGAAGGGTGGTCTAGCTCCTACGAGCAGTACTTC	CASSEGWSSSYEQYF
TRBV12-5	TRBJ1-1	TRBD1	TGTGCTAGTGGTTTGGGACAGGGAGTTGACACTGAAGCTTTCTTT	CASGLGQGVDTEAFF
TRBV10-3	TRBJ2-1	TRBD1	TGTGCCATCAGGTCGGGACAGGCGATGGATGAGCAGTTCTTC	CAIRSGQAMDEQFF
TRBV2	TRBJ1-5	.	TGTGCCAGCAGTGAAATGCCAGGGCAACAGCCCCAGCATTTT	CASSEMPGQQPQHF
TRBV29-1	TRBJ1-2	.	TGCAGCGTTGGGGAGGTTAACTATGGCTACACCTTC	CSVGEVNYGYTF
TRBV10-3	TRBJ1-1	.	TGTGCCATCAGTGAGGGGCAGGGCAACACTGAAGCTTTCTTT	CAISEGQGNTEAFF
TRBV18	TRBJ1-4	TRBD1	TGTGCCAGCTCACCCAGGGGGAAATTCGGTAATGAAAAACTGTTTTTT	CASSPRGKFGNEKLFF
TRBV6-5	TRBJ2-6	.	TGTGCCAGCAGTTACGGAGGGGCTGGGGCCAACGTCCTGACTTTC	CASSYGGAGANVLTF
TRBV28	TRBJ2-1	TRBD1	TGTGCCAGCAGGAACAGGGGGCGAAACAATGAGCAGTTCTTC	CASRNRGRNNEQFF
TRBV7-8	TRBJ1-2	.	TGTGCCAGCAGCCCCCAAGAACGGACAGCTTTTGGTGGCTACACCTTC	CASSPQERTAFGGYTF
TRBV9	TRBJ2-1	.	TGTGCCAGCAGCGTAGGAGGGAAACGGTTCAATGAGCAGTTCTTC	CASSVGGKRFNEQFF
TRBV4-2	TRBJ2-2	.	TGTGCCAGCAGCCGGGACTCATCTAACACCGGGGAGCTGTTTTTT	CASSRDSSNTGELFF
TRBV30	TRBJ2-2	TRBD1	TGTGCCTGGACAGGGAGAGGACAGGCCGGGGAGCTGTTTTTT	CAWTGRGQAGELFF
TRBV29-1	TRBJ2-3	TRBD1	TGCAGCGTTCGCCAGGGGGCAGATACGCAGTATTTT	CSVRQGADTQYF